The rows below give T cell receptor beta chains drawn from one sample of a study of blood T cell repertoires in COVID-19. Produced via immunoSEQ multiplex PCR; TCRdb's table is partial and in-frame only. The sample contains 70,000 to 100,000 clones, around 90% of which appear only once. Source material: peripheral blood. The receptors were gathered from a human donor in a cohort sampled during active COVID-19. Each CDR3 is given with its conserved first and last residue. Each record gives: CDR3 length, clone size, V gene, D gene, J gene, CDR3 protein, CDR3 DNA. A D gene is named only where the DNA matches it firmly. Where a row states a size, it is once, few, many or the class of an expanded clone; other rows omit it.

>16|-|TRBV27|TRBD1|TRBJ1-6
CASRPRGTAFNSPLHF
TGTGCCAGCAGACCACGTGGGACAGCCTTTAATTCACCCCTCCACTTT
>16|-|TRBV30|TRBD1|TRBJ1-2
CAWSAIGTGGVYGYTF
TGTGCCTGGAGCGCTATTGGGACAGGGGGGGTCTATGGCTACACCTTC
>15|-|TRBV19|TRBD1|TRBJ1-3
CASSGQGDVGNTIYF
TGTGCCAGTAGTGGACAGGGGGACGTTGGAAACACCATATATTTT
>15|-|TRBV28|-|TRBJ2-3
CASNSPTALTDTQYF
TGTGCCAGCAACAGCCCTACGGCACTCACAGATACGCAGTATTTT
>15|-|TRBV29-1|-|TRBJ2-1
CSVLGGDYSYNEQFF
TGCAGCGTACTAGGGGGGGACTATTCCTACAATGAGCAGTTCTTC
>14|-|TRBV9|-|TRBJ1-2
CASSGTESRSGYTF
TGTGCCAGCAGCGGGACAGAGTCCAGGAGTGGCTACACCTTC
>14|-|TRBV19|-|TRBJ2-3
CASATQGSTDTQYF
TGTGCCAGTGCCACCCAGGGTTCCACAGATACGCAGTATTTT
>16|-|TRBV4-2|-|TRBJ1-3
CASSQDPTGSWNTIYF
TGTGCCAGCAGCCAAGACCCCACCGGTTCGTGGAACACCATATATTTT
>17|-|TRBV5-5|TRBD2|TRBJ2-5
CASSLAAGGPSRETQYF
TGTGCCAGCAGCTTGGCAGCGGGGGGCCCCAGCAGAGAGACCCAGTACTTC
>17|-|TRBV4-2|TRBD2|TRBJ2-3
CASSQGSGGGSTDTQYF
TGTGCCAGCAGCCAAGGGAGTGGGGGGGGTAGCACAGATACGCAGTATTTT
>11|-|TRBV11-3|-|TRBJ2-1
CASSLAYEQFF
TGTGCCAGCAGCCTAGCGTATGAGCAGTTCTTC
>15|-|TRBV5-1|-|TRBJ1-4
CASSLASRANEKLFF
TGCGCCAGCAGCTTGGCTTCCCGAGCTAATGAAAAACTGTTTTTT
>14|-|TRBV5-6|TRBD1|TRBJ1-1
CASSWGQTNTEAFF
TGTGCCAGCAGCTGGGGACAGACGAACACTGAAGCTTTCTTT
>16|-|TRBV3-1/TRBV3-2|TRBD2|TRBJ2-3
CASSQGGLATTDTQYF
TGTGCCAGCAGCCAGGGGGGACTAGCGACCACAGATACGCAGTATTTT
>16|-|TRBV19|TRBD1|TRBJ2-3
CASSQPGTGGPDTQYF
TGTGCCAGTAGCCAACCAGGGACAGGGGGCCCAGATACGCAGTATTTT
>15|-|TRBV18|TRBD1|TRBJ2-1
CASSQTYRGYNEQFF
TGTGCCAGCTCACAAACCTACAGGGGGTACAATGAGCAGTTCTTC
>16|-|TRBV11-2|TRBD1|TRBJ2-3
CASSQLGTGGPDTQYF
TGTGCCAGCAGCCAGCTGGGGACAGGGGGCCCAGATACGCAGTATTTT
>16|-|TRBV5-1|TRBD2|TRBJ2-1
CANPRGNSGRWDEQFF
TGCGCCAACCCTCGGGGTAATAGCGGGAGGTGGGATGAGCAGTTCTTC
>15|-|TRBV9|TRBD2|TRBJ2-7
CASSVGLAGDYEQYF
TGTGCCAGCAGCGTAGGGCTAGCGGGAGACTACGAGCAGTACTTC
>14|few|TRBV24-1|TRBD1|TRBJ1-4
CATSGTGENEKLFF
TGTGCCACCAGTGGGACAGGAGAGAATGAAAAACTGTTTTTT
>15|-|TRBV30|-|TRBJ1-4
CAWSILWGRDEKLFF
TGTGCCTGGAGCATATTGTGGGGGAGGGATGAAAAACTGTTTTTT
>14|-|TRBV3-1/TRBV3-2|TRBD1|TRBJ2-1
CASSQGGTGAEQFF
TGTGCCAGCAGCCAAGGCGGGACAGGGGCTGAGCAGTTCTTC
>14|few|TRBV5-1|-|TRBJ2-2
CASSLVATTGELFF
TGCGCCAGCAGCTTGGTTGCTACGACCGGGGAGCTGTTTTTT
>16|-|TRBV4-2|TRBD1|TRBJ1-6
CASSQDVTGGISPLHF
TGTGCCAGCAGCCAAGATGTGACAGGGGGTATTTCACCCCTCCACTTT
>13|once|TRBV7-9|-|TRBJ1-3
CASRVLAGNTIYF
TGTGCCAGCAGGGTACTGGCTGGAAACACCATATATTTT
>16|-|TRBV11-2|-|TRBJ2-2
CASSAFDLAGTGELFF
TGTGCCAGCAGCGCCTTTGATCTTGCGGGCACCGGGGAGCTGTTTTTT
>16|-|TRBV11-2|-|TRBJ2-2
CASSFGLGPNTGELFF
TGTGCCAGCAGCTTCGGCTTGGGGCCGAACACCGGGGAGCTGTTTTTT
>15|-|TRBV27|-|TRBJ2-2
CASSSGLQLPGELFF
TGTGCCAGCAGTTCGGGACTCCAGCTACCCGGGGAGCTGTTTTTT
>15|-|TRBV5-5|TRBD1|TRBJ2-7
CASSLGGQGSYEQYF
TGTGCCAGCAGCTTGGGGGGACAGGGCTCCTACGAGCAGTACTTC
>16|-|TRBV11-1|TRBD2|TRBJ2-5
CASSERGLAHQETQYF
TGTGCCAGCAGCGAGCGTGGACTAGCCCATCAAGAGACCCAGTACTTC
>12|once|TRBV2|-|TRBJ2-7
CASRSVSYEQYF
TGTGCCAGCAGGTCAGTCTCCTACGAGCAGTACTTC
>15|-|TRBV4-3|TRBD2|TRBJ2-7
CASSPLTSGRYEQYF
TGCGCCAGCAGCCCCCTGACTAGCGGCAGGTACGAGCAGTACTTC
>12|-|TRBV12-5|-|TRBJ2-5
CASGLTRETQYF
TGTGCTAGTGGTTTGACGAGGGAGACCCAGTACTTC
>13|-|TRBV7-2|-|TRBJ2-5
CASSSGFQETQYF
TGTGCCAGCAGCTCCGGGTTCCAAGAGACCCAGTACTTC
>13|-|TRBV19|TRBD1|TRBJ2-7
CASSVQGINEQYF
TGTGCCAGTAGCGTACAGGGGATCAACGAGCAGTACTTC
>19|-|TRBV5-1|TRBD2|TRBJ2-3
CASSLAVGLAGGSTDTQYF
TGCGCCAGCAGCTTGGCCGTAGGACTAGCGGGGGGTAGCACAGATACGCAGTATTTT
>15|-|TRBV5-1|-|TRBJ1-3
CASSLGSGSGNTIYF
TGCGCCAGCAGCTTGGGGTCAGGGTCGGGAAACACCATATATTTT
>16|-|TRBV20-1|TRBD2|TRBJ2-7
CSASSLAGPNYYEQYF
TGCAGTGCTAGTTCCCTAGCGGGGCCAAATTACTACGAGCAGTACTTC
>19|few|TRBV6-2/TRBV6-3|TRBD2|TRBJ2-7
CASSTNPGLAGPISYEQYF
TGTGCCAGCAGTACCAACCCCGGACTAGCGGGACCCATTTCCTACGAGCAGTACTTC
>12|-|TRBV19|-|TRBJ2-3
CASTDSTDTQYF
TGTGCCAGTACCGACTCCACAGATACGCAGTATTTT
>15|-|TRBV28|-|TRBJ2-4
CASSLLGEGENIQYF
TGTGCCAGCAGTTTATTAGGGGAGGGGGAAAACATTCAGTACTTC
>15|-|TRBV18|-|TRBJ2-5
CASSPDSGIGETQYF
TGTGCCAGCTCACCAGACTCCGGGATCGGAGAGACCCAGTACTTC
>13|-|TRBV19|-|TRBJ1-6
CASSIQDLAPLHF
TGTGCCAGTAGTATCCAGGATTTGGCACCCCTCCACTTT
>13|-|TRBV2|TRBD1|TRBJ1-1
CAIGQGSYTEAFF
TGTGCCATTGGACAGGGCAGTTACACTGAAGCTTTCTTT
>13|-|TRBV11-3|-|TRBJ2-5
CASSLEKQGYQYF
TGTGCCAGCAGCTTAGAGAAACAGGGTTACCAGTACTTC
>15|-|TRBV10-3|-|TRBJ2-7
CAISSLLGGIYEQYF
TGTGCCATCAGTTCCCTCCTGGGGGGAATCTACGAGCAGTACTTC
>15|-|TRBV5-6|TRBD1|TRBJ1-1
CASSLFDRGGTEAFF
TGTGCCAGCAGCTTATTTGACAGGGGGGGCACTGAAGCTTTCTTT
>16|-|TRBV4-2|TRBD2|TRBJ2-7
CASSQDALAGVYEQYF
TGTGCCAGCAGCCAAGATGCACTAGCGGGAGTATACGAGCAGTACTTC
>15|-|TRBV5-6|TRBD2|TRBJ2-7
CASSLWGTSTYEQYF
TGTGCCAGCAGCCTGTGGGGGACTAGCACGTACGAGCAGTACTTC
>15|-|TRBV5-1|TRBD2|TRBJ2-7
CASSLVAGGPNEQYF
TGCGCCAGCAGCTTGGTGGCGGGAGGGCCCAACGAGCAGTACTTC
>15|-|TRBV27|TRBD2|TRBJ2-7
CASSFIGGGTYEQYF
TGTGCCAGCAGTTTCATCGGCGGGGGAACCTACGAGCAGTACTTC
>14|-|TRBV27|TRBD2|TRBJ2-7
CATQRLAEPYEQYF
TGTGCCACCCAAAGACTAGCGGAACCCTACGAGCAGTACTTC
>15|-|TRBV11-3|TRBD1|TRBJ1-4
CASSLMGQRNEKLFF
TGTGCCAGCAGCTTAATGGGACAGCGGAATGAAAAACTGTTTTTT